Described below is a single T cell receptor (beta chain) sequence and its context. The antigen remains undetermined. Following RNA extraction, reverse transcription yielded cDNA that acted as the sequencing template. Libraries were prepared by immunoSEQ multiplex PCR; TCRdb keeps only in-frame clonotypes and omits some of them. The sample carries 170,000 or so clones, roughly 61% recorded once. Per germline, CDR1 WSHSY and CDR2 SAAADI. Trimming cost V 7 bases and J 5 bases; bases outside gene matches: 14. The length of the CDR3 is 15 residues. Treatment meaning: oral pan-JAK inhibitor, 5-10 mg twice daily. These data come from a study of CD8+ T cells in alopecia areata. Findings of the study overall: Across lesional scalp, and particularly alopecia totalis/universalis, clonality surpassed that of normal scalp.

V and J are TRBV10-2 and TRBJ2-7; TRBD2 matches at 7 bases. The sequence came from a human donor with alopecia areata. Sample: CD8+ T cells sorted from blood, taken at week 24, from a patient treated with tofacitinib. CDR3 loop: CASTHLVGGSDEQYF. For the CDR3, the DNA is TGCGCCAGCACCCACCTTGTCGGGGGGTCAGACGAGCAGTACTTC.